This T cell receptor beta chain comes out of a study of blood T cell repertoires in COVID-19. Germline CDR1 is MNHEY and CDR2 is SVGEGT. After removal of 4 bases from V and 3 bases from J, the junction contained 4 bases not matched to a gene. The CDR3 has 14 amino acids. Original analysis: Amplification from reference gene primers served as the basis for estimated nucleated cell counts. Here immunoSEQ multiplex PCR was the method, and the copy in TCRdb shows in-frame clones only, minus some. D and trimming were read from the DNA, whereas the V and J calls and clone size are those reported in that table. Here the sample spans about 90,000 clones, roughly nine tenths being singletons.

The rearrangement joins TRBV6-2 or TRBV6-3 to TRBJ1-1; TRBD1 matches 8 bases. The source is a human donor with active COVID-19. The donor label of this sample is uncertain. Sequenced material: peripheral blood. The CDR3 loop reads CASSWSGGYTEAFF. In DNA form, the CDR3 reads TGTGCCAGCAGTTGGTCAGGGGGCTACACTGAAGCTTTCTTT.